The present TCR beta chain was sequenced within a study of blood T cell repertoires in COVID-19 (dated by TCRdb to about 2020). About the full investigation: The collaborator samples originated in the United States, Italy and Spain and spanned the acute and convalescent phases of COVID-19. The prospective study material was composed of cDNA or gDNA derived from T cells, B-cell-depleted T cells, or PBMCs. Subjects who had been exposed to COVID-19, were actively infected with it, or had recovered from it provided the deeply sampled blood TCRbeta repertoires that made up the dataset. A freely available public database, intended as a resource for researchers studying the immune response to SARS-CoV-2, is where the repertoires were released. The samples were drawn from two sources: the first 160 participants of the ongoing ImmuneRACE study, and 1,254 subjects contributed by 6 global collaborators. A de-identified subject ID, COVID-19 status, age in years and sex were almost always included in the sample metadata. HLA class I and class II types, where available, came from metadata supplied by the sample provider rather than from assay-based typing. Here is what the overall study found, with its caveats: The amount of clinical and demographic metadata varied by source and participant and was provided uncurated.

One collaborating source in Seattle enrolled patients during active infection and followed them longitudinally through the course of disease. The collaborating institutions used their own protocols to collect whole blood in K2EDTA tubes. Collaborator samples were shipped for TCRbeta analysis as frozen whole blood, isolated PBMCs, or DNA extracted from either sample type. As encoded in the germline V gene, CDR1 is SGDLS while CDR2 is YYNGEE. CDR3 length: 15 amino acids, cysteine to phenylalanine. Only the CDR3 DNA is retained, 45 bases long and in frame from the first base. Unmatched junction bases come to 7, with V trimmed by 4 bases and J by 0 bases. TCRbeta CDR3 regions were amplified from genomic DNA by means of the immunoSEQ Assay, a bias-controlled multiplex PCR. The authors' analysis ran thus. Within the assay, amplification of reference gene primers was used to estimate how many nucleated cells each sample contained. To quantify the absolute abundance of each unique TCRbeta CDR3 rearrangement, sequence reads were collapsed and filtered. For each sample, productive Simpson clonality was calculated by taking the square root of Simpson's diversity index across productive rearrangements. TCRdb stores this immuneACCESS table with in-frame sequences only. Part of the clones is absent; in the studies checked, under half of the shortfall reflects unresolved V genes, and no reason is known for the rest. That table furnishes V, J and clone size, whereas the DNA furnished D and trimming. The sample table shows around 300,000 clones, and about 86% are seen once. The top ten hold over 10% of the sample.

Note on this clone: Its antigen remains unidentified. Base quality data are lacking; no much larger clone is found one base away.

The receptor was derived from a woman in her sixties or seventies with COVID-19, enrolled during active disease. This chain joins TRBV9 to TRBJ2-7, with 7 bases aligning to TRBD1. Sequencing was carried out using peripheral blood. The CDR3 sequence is CASSLRDSLSYEQYF. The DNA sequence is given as TGTGCCAGCAGCCTGAGGGACAGCCTCTCCTACGAGCAGTACTTC.